This T cell receptor beta chain stems from a study of cytomegalovirus exposure and HLA in healthy donors. Broader study findings: Exclusion applied to some V segments, including TRBV6-2 and TRBV6-3, as they were indistinguishable. Researchers reported in a later analysis that a missense DCLRE1C variant was tied to TCR beta V- and J-gene trimming.

Healthy people donating bone marrow made up the donors. Germline V gene data show CDR1 as MDHEN and CDR2 as SYDVKM. The CDR3 runs 11 residues. Vbeta (60) and Jbeta (13) primers were used in the PCR. Profiling relied on immunoSEQ multiplex PCR, and the TCRdb table lists in-frame clones only, not all of them. The data hold approximately 170,000 clones, with about 63% observed a single time. Notes on this clone: Its cognate antigen is unknown.

The chain employs TRBV28 and TRBJ2-7; 9 bases match TRBD2. The source of this sequence is a middle-aged woman in good health and CMV-seropositive. Source material: PBMCs. CDR3 loop: CATGGRDEQYF. For the CDR3, the DNA is TGTGCGACAGGCGGGAGGGACGAGCAGTACTTC.